Below are 27 T cell receptor delta chains sequenced from a single sample in a study of gamma-delta chains in newborns, infants, children. TCRdb reanalysed the reads via CATT. The sample includes 7,500 or so delta-chain clones, approximately 10% seen only once; the top ten take approximately 7%. Material: blood. These TCRs come from a child who was a newborn, infant or young child, either healthy, febrile or measles-vaccinated (not recorded which).

There are a few counts of this clone. This chain joins TRDV2 and TRDJ3; 7 nucleotides align to TRDD3. V was clipped by 0 bases and J by 0 bases; unmatched bases: 4. There are 18 residues in the CDR3. In germline, CDR1 is GEAIGNYY, CDR2 EKD. The CDR3 nucleotides are TGTGCCTGTGACACCCTGGGGGGGACCTCCTGGGACACCCGACAGATGTTTTTC. The encoded protein is CACDTLGGTSWDTRQMFF.

This clone was counted only a few times. J is TRDJ3 and V is TRDV2; 8 nucleotides line up with TRDD3. This CDR3 has 18 amino acids. The V segment lost 4 bases and the J segment 0 bases; nucleotides outside the gene matches: 7. CDR1 is GEAIGNYY, CDR2 EKD, per germline. The chain's CDR3 is CACDLLGGSSWDTRQMFF. For the CDR3, the DNA is TGTGCCTGTGATTTACTGGGGGGATCCTCCTGGGACACCCGACAGATGTTTTTC.

This clone is labeled as medium-sized. The CDR3 bases are TGTGCCTGTGACCCCCTCGGTGGGGGACGGGGGTACACCGATAAACTCATCTTT. Translation gives CACDPLGGGRGYTDKLIF. The rearrangement joins TRDV2 to TRDJ1, with 7 positions matching TRDD3. This CDR3 region has 18 residues. V lost 3 bases to trimming and J lost 0 bases; unmatched junction nucleotides: 15. Germline loops: CDR1 GEAIGNYY, CDR2 EKD.

This clone ranks as medium-sized. J is TRDJ1 and V is TRDV2, with TRDD3 identical over 8 bases. J lost 0 bases, V lost 1 base, and 12 bases had no gene match. The CDR3 consists of 18 residues. Germline V gives CDR1 GEAIGNYY, CDR2 EKD. The CDR3 bases are TGTGCCTGTGACACGGTCCTACGCTGGGGGACGTACACCGATAAACTCATCTTT. Encoded protein: CACDTVLRWGTYTDKLIF.

For this clone: For this DNA, TCRdb reports the protein of a much larger clone, which diverges at residue 11, most likely from a read error; the protein presented here is translated directly from the DNA. The V gene is TRDV2, the J gene TRDJ1; perhaps TRDD3 as D (5 bases). The CDR3 has 16 residues. Germline-derived CDR1 and CDR2 are GEAIGNYY and EKD. Deletions cut 0 bases from V and 9 bases from J, with 22 bases between. The CDR3 DNA sequence: TGTGCCTGTGACACCCTTATGACGGACTGGAGGACGGAACTCATCTTT. Its protein product is CACDTLMTDWRTELIF.

V and J are TRDV2 and TRDJ3; 8 nucleotides align to TRDD3. TCRdb records no J gene; here it was assigned by comparing the DNA to germline. CDR1 and CDR2 from the germline V gene are GEAIGNYY and EKD. V trimming: 0 bases; J trimming: 0 bases; junction bases outside the gene matches: 9. This CDR3 spans 20 amino acids. CDR3 region: CACDTPTGGPDSWDTRQMFF. The CDR3 bases are TGTGCCTGTGACACCCCTACTGGGGGCCCCGACTCCTGGGACACCCGACAGATGTTTTTC.

This clone was counted a few times. The chain has TRDV2 and TRDJ1; TRDD3 matches at 13 bases. TCRdb carries no J gene annotation; the J gene was assigned here by matching the DNA with germline. Germline-derived CDR1 and CDR2 are GEAIGNYY and EKD. There are 17 residues in the CDR3. Losses at the gene ends were 3 bases for V and 2 bases for J; bases not matched to a gene: 8. CDR3 sequence (DNA): TGTGCCTGTGACCCACTGGGGGATACGACTTGGACCGATAAACTCATCTTT. Its protein is CACDPLGDTTWTDKLIF.

The V call is TRDV2, the J call TRDJ1; 7 bases are shared with TRDD3. Matching the DNA to germline supplied the J gene, which TCRdb does not give. Trimming removed 3 bases from V and 0 bases from J; junction bases left unmatched: 12. The CDR3 contains 17 residues. Germline lookup yields CDR1 GEAIGNYY and CDR2 EKD. CDR3 residues: CACDLAGGILNTDKLIF. CDR3 in DNA: TGTGCCTGTGACCTAGCCGGGGGGATCCTCAACACCGATAAACTCATCTTT.

This chain uses TRDV2 with TRDJ3, with 9 bases lining up with TRDD3. Germline CDR1 GEAIGNYY, CDR2 EKD. The CDR3 extends over 17 amino acids. V was clipped by 1 base and J by 2 bases; unmatched bases: 2. CDR3 in amino acids: CACDTLGDTWDTRQMFF. The DNA of the CDR3 is TGTGCCTGTGACACGTTGGGGGATACCTGGGACACCCGACAGATGTTTTTC.

In its sample, this clone was seen a few times. One junction end does not reproduce the germline sequence, and a read error may be involved. Additional DNA sequences in this sample encode the identical CDR3. J is TRDJ3 and V is TRDV2; the match to TRDD3 covers 9 bases. CDR3 length equals 20 residues. Germline-derived CDR1 and CDR2 are GEAIGNYY and EKD. Written as DNA, the CDR3 is TGTGCCTGCGACACCGGCTGGGGGATCCATAGCTCCTGGGACACCCGACAGATGTTTTTC. Its translation is CACDTGWGIHSSWDTRQMFF.

This clone showed up just a few times. TCRdb's protein, taken from a much larger clone, differs from this DNA's translation at residue 3, likely owing to a read error; the protein displayed comes from the DNA. The chain couples TRDV2 to TRDJ1, with 9 bases lining up with TRDD3. The germline gives CDR1 GEAIGNYY, CDR2 EKD. The CDR3 spans 16 residues. CDR3 sequence: CARDPLGDPFTDKLIF. The CDR3 DNA sequence: TGTGCCCGTGACCCACTGGGGGACCCATTCACCGATAAACTCATCTTT.

The rearrangement links TRDV2 to TRDJ1; 9 bases are a match to TRDD3. The CDR3 sequence is 19 residues long. The germline CDR1 and CDR2 sequences are GEAIGNYY and EKD. Trimming at V came to 0 bases and at J to 0 bases, leaving 13 bases not matched to a gene. The chain's CDR3 is CACDTVAGDTPTYTDKLIF. The CDR3 DNA sequence: TGTGCCTGTGACACCGTTGCAGGGGATACGCCAACGTACACCGATAAACTCATCTTT.

This clone was found a few times. The chain links TRDV2 to TRDJ1, with 8 bases fitting TRDD3. Germline V gene data show CDR1 as GEAIGNYY and CDR2 as EKD. The CDR3 runs to 17 residues. The J segment lost 0 bases and the V segment lost 0 bases, leaving 8 bases of the junction unmatched. This CDR3 is CACDTVGIRKDTDKLIF. For the CDR3, the DNA is TGTGCCTGTGACACCGTAGGGATACGCAAGGACACCGATAAACTCATCTTT.

As regards this clone: A much bigger clone sits one base away, suggesting this may be a read error. The genes are TRDV2 and TRDJ3; 9 positions agree with TRDD3. The J gene, left out of TCRdb, was set here by checking the DNA against germline. The CDR3 extends over 23 amino acids. Germline CDR1 reads GEAIGNYY; CDR2 reads EKD. The CDR3 region is CACDTLSTGGARTETWDTRKMFF. The CDR3 region has the DNA TGTGCCTGTGACACCCTCTCTACTGGGGGAGCGAGAACCGAAACCTGGGACACCCGAAAGATGTTTTTC.

By share, this clone counts as medium-sized. The sample contains more than one DNA sequence encoding this CDR3. The V and J genes are TRDV2 and TRDJ2; 8 bases are a match to TRDD3. The junction had 6 bases not matched to a gene; V was cut back by 0 bases and J by 4 bases. The germline V gene encodes CDR1 GEAIGNYY and CDR2 EKD. The CDR3 runs to 16 residues. The CDR3 DNA reads as TGTGCCTGTGACACCGTGGGGGATGTCTCGACAGCACAACTCTTCTTT. This encodes CACDTVGDVSTAQLFF.

The chain joins TRDV2 to TRDJ1; D uncertain. Germline V gene lookup returns CDR1 GEAIGNYY and CDR2 EKD. CDR3 length equals 15 residues. V was cut by 3 bases and J by 2 bases, with 15 bases left in between. CDR3: CACDSLTPVTDKLIF. In DNA form, the CDR3 reads TGTGCCTGTGACTCTCTAACCCCGGTGACCGATAAACTCATCTTT.

The CDR3 sequence: CACDPLLPGGKRKLGDTVGYTDKLIF. The CDR3 DNA is TGTGCCTGTGACCCCCTTCTTCCTGGGGGTAAACGGAAACTGGGGGATACGGTCGGGTACACCGATAAACTCATCTTT. The chain employs TRDV2 and TRDJ1; 13 bases agree with TRDD3. This CDR3 is 26 amino acids long. Germline CDR1 and CDR2: GEAIGNYY and EKD. V shed 3 bases, J shed 0 bases, and the junction held 33 bases outside the gene matches.

This clone came up a few times. V usage is TRDV2 and J usage is TRDJ3; 9 bases map to TRDD3. V was pared by 0 bases and J by 0 bases, with 8 bases of the junction left unmatched. The CDR3 is made up of 20 amino acids. Per germline, CDR1 GEAIGNYY and CDR2 EKD. CDR3 bases: TGTGCCTGTGACACCGTACTGGGGGAACCGAGCTCCTGGGACACCCGACAGATGTTTTTC. It yields the protein CACDTVLGEPSSWDTRQMFF.

About this clone: The junction shows a germline mismatch at one end, possibly a read error. The identical CDR3 is also encoded by other nucleotide sequences in the sample. The chain carries TRDV2 and TRDJ1; 7 bases are a match to TRDD3. Germline V gene sequence: CDR1 GEAIGNYY, CDR2 EKD. CDR3 length: 15 residues. This CDR3 reads CACDILGLYTDKLIF. CDR3 bases: TGTGCCTGCGACATACTGGGGTTGTACACCGATAAACTCATCTTT.

The table lists this clone with a few counts. This chain joins TRDV2 and TRDJ1; 10 bases match TRDD3. Germline CDR1 reads GEAIGNYY; CDR2 reads EKD. Trimming cost V 3 bases and J 0 bases; bases outside gene matches: 9. The CDR3 is 17 residues long. The CDR3, as DNA: TGTGCCTGTGACTTAGTCGGGGGATACGCGGACACCGATAAACTCATCTTT. It translates to CACDLVGGYADTDKLIF.

The assigned J gene is TRDJ1, but the V gene is uncalled; the table names TRDD3, a call not compared with the DNA. The CDR3 length is 23 residues. In DNA, the CDR3 is TGTGCCTGTGACACCGTTTCTTCGTTTAGTTTTACTTGGGGAGCTTCTTACACCGATAAACTCATCTTT. Protein sequence: CACDTVSSFSFTWGASYTDKLIF.

This clone came up a few times. The chain is built from TRDV2 and TRDJ1, with 7 bases aligning to TRDD3. The junction had 15 bases not matched to a gene; V was cut back by 3 bases and J by 3 bases. Germline V gives CDR1 GEAIGNYY, CDR2 EKD. CDR3 length: 17 amino acids. CDR3 sequence: CACDVLGPLGEADKLIF. The CDR3 nucleotides are TGTGCCTGTGACGTACTGGGGCCTTTGGGAGAGGCCGATAAACTCATCTTT.

This clone was recorded a few times. The CDR3 sequence is CACDSAADPRSLGPRSSWDTRQMFF. In DNA, the CDR3 is TGTGCCTGTGACTCAGCCGCAGACCCTCGATCACTGGGGCCTCGGAGCTCCTGGGACACCCGACAGATGTTTTTC. The chain couples TRDV2 to TRDJ3; TRDD3 agrees at 7 bases. This CDR3 region has 25 residues. The V and J ends lost 3 bases and 0 bases, in that order; junction bases with no gene match: 28. Germline V gene sequence: CDR1 GEAIGNYY, CDR2 EKD.

As for this clone: A read error is possible here, since a much larger clone lies one base away. Different DNA sequences within this sample yield the same CDR3. The CDR3: CACDTHPGLGERYTDKLIF. The CDR3 DNA reads TGTGCCTGCGACACCCACCCTGGACTGGGGGAGAGATACACCGATAAACTCATCTTT. V usage is TRDV2 and J usage is TRDJ1; 9 bases agree with TRDD3. The V gene's germline CDR1 is GEAIGNYY and CDR2 EKD. This CDR3 is built from 19 residues.

This clone was seen more than once but under ten times. V usage is TRDV2 and J usage is TRDJ3; 7 nucleotides match TRDD3. With V trimmed by 1 base and J by 0 bases, 11 bases remained unmatched. CDR1 and CDR2 from the germline V gene are GEAIGNYY and EKD. This CDR3 is built from 20 residues. The CDR3 is CACDTGGFTKSSWDTRQMFF. The CDR3 bases are TGTGCCTGTGACACGGGGGGATTTACGAAAAGCTCCTGGGACACCCGACAGATGTTTTTC.

The V gene call reads TRDV2; no J gene was called; TRDD3, the table's D call, was not compared with the DNA. The CDR3 loop spans 19 amino acids. Germline V gene sequence: CDR1 GEAIGNYY, CDR2 EKD. CDR3 sequence reads: CACDTGGRGDNKDTDKLIF. The CDR3 nucleotides read TGTGCCTGTGACACCGGCGGAAGGGGGGATAATAAGGACACCGATAAGCTCATCTTT.

The chain recombines TRDV2 with TRDJ2; D might be TRDD3 (5 bases). Trimming removed 2 bases from V and 0 bases from J, with 15 bases in between. The germline CDR1 and CDR2 sequences are GEAIGNYY and EKD. CDR3 size: 17 residues. The CDR3 DNA follows: TGTGCCTGTGACATAGTCCAGAGGGGAGCTTTGACAGCACAACTCTTCTTT. Translating gives CACDIVQRGALTAQLFF.